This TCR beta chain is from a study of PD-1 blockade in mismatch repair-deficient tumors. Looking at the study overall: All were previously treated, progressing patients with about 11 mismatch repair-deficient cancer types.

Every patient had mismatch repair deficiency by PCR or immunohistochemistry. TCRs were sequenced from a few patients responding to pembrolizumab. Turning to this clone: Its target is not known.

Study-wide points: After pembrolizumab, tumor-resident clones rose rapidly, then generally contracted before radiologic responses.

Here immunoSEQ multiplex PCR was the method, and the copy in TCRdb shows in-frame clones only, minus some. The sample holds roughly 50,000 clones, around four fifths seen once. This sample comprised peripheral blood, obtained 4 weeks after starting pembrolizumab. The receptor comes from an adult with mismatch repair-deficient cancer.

CDR3 bases: TGTGCCAGCAGCGGACAGGGTCCGGGCACTGAAGCTTTCTTT. Translation: CASSGQGPGTEAFF. This sequence joins TRBV7-2 and TRBJ1-1; the match to TRBD1 covers 8 bases. The CDR3 is 14 amino acids. Losses at the gene ends were 5 bases for V and 4 bases for J; bases not matched to a gene: 6. Germline CDR1 is SGHTA and CDR2 is FQGNSA. The whole variable domain, remainder taken from reference TRBV7-2 and TRBJ1-1, is GAGVSQSPSNKVTEKGKDVELRCDPISGHTALYWYRQSLGQGLEFLIYFQGNSAPDKSGLPSDRFSAERTGGSVSTLTIQRTQQEDSAVYLCASSGQGPGTEAFFGQGTRLTVV.